The 27 T cell receptor beta chains below all came from one sample that was sequenced in a study of blood T cell repertoires in COVID-19. Data came from immunoSEQ multiplex PCR; TCRdb stores just in-frame clones and leaves some out. The data hold roughly 180,000 clones, with around 85% observed a single time. The sample taken for sequencing was peripheral blood. These receptors came from an older woman with acute or convalescent COVID-19.

This clone was recorded many times. The rearrangement joins TRBV27 to TRBJ2-1; the match to TRBD2 covers 13 bases. The CDR3 has 15 amino acids. V was pared by 5 bases and J by 7 bases, with 5 bases of the junction left unmatched. Germline V gene data show CDR1 as MNHEY and CDR2 as SMNVEV (reference sequence). CDR3 in amino acids: CASSGWTSGRNEQFF. CDR3 coding DNA: TGTGCCAGCAGTGGCTGGACTAGCGGGAGAAATGAGCAGTTCTTC.

The gene calls are TRBV5-8 and TRBJ1-1; the D is unclear. The CDR3 has 11 amino acids. V was pared by 5 bases and J by 11 bases, with 13 bases between. Germline V CDR1 and CDR2: SGHTS, YDEGEE. The CDR3 is CASSFLPSAFF. CDR3 in DNA: TGTGCCAGCAGTTTCCTTCCTTCCGCTTTCTTT.

This chain uses TRBV19 with TRBJ1-5; D unresolved. Trimming removed 7 bases at V and 4 bases at J, with 11 bases between. Germline CDR1 is LNHDA and CDR2 is SQIVND (reference sequence). The CDR3 is 13 residues long. CDR3 in DNA: TGTGCCAGTACCAGGACTGATAATCAGCCCCAGCATTTT. Translating gives CASTRTDNQPQHF. Based on the CDR3 plus reference TRBV19 and TRBJ1-5, the full variable domain is DGGITQSPKYLFRKEGQNVTLSCEQNLNHDAMYWYRQDPGQGLRLIYYSQIVNDFQKGDIAEGYSVSREKKESFPLTVTSAQKNPTAFYLCASTRTDNQPQHFGDGTRLSIL.

In its sample, this clone was seen a few times. The chain employs TRBV7-9 and TRBJ1-3; the D is unclear. Germline V gene data show CDR1 as SEHNR and CDR2 as FQNEAQ (reference sequence). The CDR3 contains 15 residues. V gave up 1 base and J gave up 0 bases, with 7 bases separating them. CDR3 amino acids: CASSLDSHSGNTIYF. The CDR3 DNA is TGTGCCAGCAGCTTAGACAGCCACTCTGGAAACACCATATATTTT.

This rearrangement joins TRBV4-1 to TRBJ2-1; 7 nucleotides agree with TRBD1. The CDR3 loop spans 16 amino acids. Trimming cost V 4 bases and J 4 bases; bases outside gene matches: 10. Looked up from germline, CDR1 is MGHRA and CDR2 is YSYEKL. In DNA form, the CDR3 reads TGCGCCAGCAGCCGCTCACCGGGGACAGAATACAATGAGCAGTTCTTC. Its protein is CASSRSPGTEYNEQFF.

The V gene is TRBV3-1 (or the pseudogene TRBV3-2), the J gene TRBJ1-3; a possible D gene is TRBD1 (5 bases). Trimming removed 0 bases from V and 0 bases from J, with 9 bases in between. CDR3 length equals 16 residues. Germline values: CDR1 LGHDT, CDR2 YNNKEL (reference sequence). This chain's CDR3 is CASSQDVTVSGNTIYF. Written as DNA, the CDR3 is TGTGCCAGCAGCCAAGACGTGACAGTCTCTGGAAACACCATATATTTT.

J is TRBJ1-4 and V is TRBV28; TRBD1 matches 8 bases. CDR1 is MDHEN and CDR2 is SYDVKM in the germline V gene. The CDR3 contains 14 residues. The V gene end was trimmed by 7 bases and the J gene end by 7 bases; junction bases not matched to a gene: 8. The CDR3 region has the DNA TGTGCCAGCACCCCGGGACAGGAGGGTGAAAAACTGTTTTTT. Translation gives CASTPGQEGEKLFF.

V and J are TRBV28 and TRBJ1-5; no definite D call. In germline, CDR1 is MDHEN, CDR2 SYDVKM. V was trimmed by 5 bases and J by 1 base, leaving 9 bases between them. The CDR3 extends over 14 amino acids. CDR3 loop: CASSNSGSNQPQHF. The CDR3 nucleotides read TGTGCCAGCAGTAACTCAGGAAGCAATCAGCCCCAGCATTTT.

J is TRBJ1-1 and V is TRBV6-5, with TRBD1 matching 9 bases. Germline loops: CDR1 MNHEY, CDR2 SVGAGI. V was pared by 6 bases and J by 7 bases, with 9 bases of the junction left unmatched. The CDR3 is made up of 14 amino acids. As DNA, the CDR3 is TGTGCCAGCAGGGACAGGGGCAAGATAAATGAAGCTTTCTTT. It translates to CASRDRGKINEAFF.

The chain joins TRBV7-2 to TRBJ1-3; possible D gene TRBD1, 6 bases. CDR1 is SGHTA, CDR2 FQGNSA, per germline. The CDR3 totals 16 residues. Trimming left V 5 bases short and J 7 bases short, with 21 bases between. The CDR3 nucleotides read TGTGCCAGCAGCCCGGGGGGGGCAGGGCTAGGGAACACCATATATTTT. This encodes CASSPGGAGLGNTIYF.

V usage is TRBV9 and J usage is TRBJ1-1; D might be TRBD1 (5 bases). The CDR3 is made up of 12 amino acids. The germline CDR1 and CDR2 sequences are SGDLS and YYNGEE. V lost 8 bases and J lost 4, with 12 bases in between. CDR3 residues: CASGVGGTEAFF. CDR3 coding DNA: TGTGCCAGTGGCGTGGGGGGCACTGAAGCTTTCTTT.

In the case of this clone: This CDR3 is also generated by other DNA sequences in the sample. V is TRBV3-1 (or the pseudogene TRBV3-2) and J is TRBJ1-1, with unresolved D. This CDR3 region has 13 residues. V was pared by 3 bases and J by 1 base, with 6 bases between. CDR1 is LGHDT and CDR2 is YNNKEL in the germline V gene (reference sequence). CDR3 DNA: TGTGCCAGCAGCCACACAGCGAACACTGAAGCTTTCTTT. Translating it yields CASSHTANTEAFF.

This chain uses TRBV29-1 with TRBJ2-5; D may be TRBD2 (7 bases). The CDR3 is 15 amino acids. The ends were cut back, 8 bases at V and 1 base at J, with 20 bases in the middle. CDR1 SQVTM and CDR2 ANQGSEA come from the germline V gene. CDR3 sequence reads: CSIRDGGQIQETQYF. For the CDR3, the DNA is TGCAGCATTCGCGACGGGGGGCAGATCCAAGAGACCCAGTACTTC.

The J gene is TRBJ1-1, the V gene TRBV3-1 (or the pseudogene TRBV3-2), with 7 nucleotides matching TRBD1. V lost 4 bases, J lost 5 bases, and 4 bases stayed unmatched. In germline, CDR1 is LGHDT, CDR2 YNNKEL (reference sequence). CDR3 length equals 13 residues. The CDR3 DNA is TGTGCCAGCAGCCCCGGACAGGTGACTGAAGCTTTCTTT. Translation: CASSPGQVTEAFF.

In its sample, this clone is medium-sized. The V call is TRBV19, the J call TRBJ2-1, with 7 bases aligning to TRBD1. Losses at the gene ends were 4 bases for V and 6 bases for J; bases not matched to a gene: 12. Germline lookup yields CDR1 LNHDA and CDR2 SQIVND (reference sequence). This CDR3 contains 16 residues. As DNA, the CDR3 is TGTGCCAGTAGTAGCCGGGACAGCCCCCAGGTCAATGAGCAGTTCTTC. This translates into CASSSRDSPQVNEQFF.

The chain uses TRBV5-1 and TRBJ1-2; tentative D call: TRBD1 (6 bases). The germline V gene has CDR1 SGHRS and CDR2 YFSETQ. The CDR3 runs 14 residues. With 4 bases removed from V and 4 bases from J, the gap between germline ends came to 14 bases. The CDR3 is CASSPGQGIYGYTF. The CDR3 nucleotides are TGCGCCAGCAGCCCCGGGCAGGGGATCTATGGCTACACCTTC.

The J gene is TRBJ2-1, the V gene TRBV19; 7 bases fit TRBD2. V trimming: 5 bases; J trimming: 1 base; junction bases outside the gene matches: 11. In germline, CDR1 is LNHDA, CDR2 SQIVND (reference sequence). This CDR3 contains 17 residues. For the CDR3, the DNA is TGTGCCAGTAGTCCAGGACTAGGGAGAAGTTCCTACAATGAGCAGTTCTTC. Translated, it gives CASSPGLGRSSYNEQFF.

The chain recombines TRBV27 with TRBJ1-2; no clear D. The germline V and J ends were trimmed by 1 base and 2 bases, with 8 bases remaining between them. The germline CDR1 and CDR2 sequences are MNHEY and SMNVEV (reference sequence). The CDR3 has 14 amino acids. CDR3 sequence: CASSLLAGNYGYTF. In DNA form, the CDR3 reads TGTGCCAGCAGTTTATTGGCGGGAAACTATGGCTACACCTTC.

This chain joins TRBV5-5 and TRBJ2-1; D is perhaps TRBD1 (6 bases). V was trimmed by 1 base and J by 4 bases, leaving 12 bases between them. The CDR3 consists of 15 residues. Germline V CDR1 and CDR2: SGHKS, YYEKEE (reference sequence). CDR3 loop: CASSLRQDIYNEQFF. Here the CDR3 DNA reads TGTGCCAGCAGCTTGAGACAGGACATATACAATGAGCAGTTCTTC.

The chain uses TRBV19 and TRBJ1-1; possibly TRBD1 for D (5 bases). The CDR3 extends over 15 amino acids. Germline CDR1 reads LNHDA; CDR2 reads SQIVND (reference sequence). Trimming took 9 bases from V and 3 from J, leaving 20 bases between them. For the CDR3, the DNA is TGTGCCAGCGCCCGGGGGGAGGCGGGTTACACTGAAGCTTTCTTT. As protein: CASARGEAGYTEAFF.

V is TRBV9 and J is TRBJ1-1, with TRBD1 identical over 11 bases. V was clipped by 3 bases and J by 5 bases; unmatched bases: 12. The CDR3 spans 17 residues. The germline V gene has CDR1 SGDLS and CDR2 YYNGEE. The CDR3 reads CASSGPTRTGGRTEAFF. The CDR3 DNA sequence: TGTGCCAGCAGCGGCCCAACTAGGACAGGGGGCAGAACTGAAGCTTTCTTT.

The gene calls are TRBV5-1 and TRBJ2-6, with 7 bases that match TRBD1. Germline lookup yields CDR1 SGHRS and CDR2 YFSETQ. V shed 4 bases, J shed 1 base, and the junction held 5 bases outside the gene matches. The CDR3 has 16 amino acids. CDR3: CASSLTTGSGANVLTF. The CDR3 DNA follows: TGCGCCAGCAGCCTTACGACAGGGTCTGGGGCCAACGTCCTGACTTTC.

The chain links TRBV6-1 to TRBJ2-2; 11 bases map to TRBD2. Trimming cost V 1 base and J 4 bases; bases outside gene matches: 11. CDR1 and CDR2 (germline): MNHNS, SASEGT. The CDR3 loop spans 19 amino acids. The chain's CDR3 is CASSEVGISSGRSTGELFF. In DNA, the CDR3 is TGTGCCAGCAGTGAAGTGGGTATTTCTAGCGGGAGGAGCACCGGGGAGCTGTTTTTT.

The V gene is TRBV5-4, the J gene TRBJ2-5; 8 nucleotides align to TRBD2. Germline assignment: CDR1 SGHNT and CDR2 YYREEE (reference sequence). The ends lost 3 bases at V and 5 bases at J; junction bases unmatched: 12. CDR3 length: 16 residues. The CDR3 region is CASSWGGTRSQETQYF. CDR3 nucleotides: TGTGCCAGCAGCTGGGGCGGGACTAGAAGTCAGGAGACCCAGTACTTC.

The J gene is TRBJ2-5, the V gene TRBV5-6, with no clear D. Germline loops: CDR1 SGHDT, CDR2 YYEEEE. The CDR3 has 13 residues. V gave up 4 bases and J gave up 1 base, with 8 bases separating them. CDR3 sequence reads: CASSPPVQETQYF. The CDR3 DNA is TGTGCCAGCAGCCCCCCGGTCCAAGAGACCCAGTACTTC.

This clone was seen once. The chain is built from TRBV18 and TRBJ1-1; D is perhaps TRBD1 (5 bases). The CDR3 spans 13 residues. CDR1 is KGHSH and CDR2 is LQKENI in the germline V gene. DNA of the CDR3: TGTGAATCAGGCAGGGAGGGGCACACTGAAGCTTTCTTT. It is translated as CESGREGHTEAFF.

The J gene is TRBJ1-2, the V gene TRBV7-9; 7 nucleotides agree with TRBD1. This CDR3 spans 17 amino acids. The V gene's germline CDR1 is SEHNR and CDR2 FQNEAQ (reference sequence). After removal of 5 bases from V and 4 bases from J, the junction contained 16 bases not matched to a gene. CDR3 protein: CASSLPSGGGASYGYTF. CDR3 sequence (DNA): TGTGCCAGCAGCCTCCCCTCGGGAGGGGGCGCAAGCTATGGCTACACCTTC.